This T cell receptor beta chain was documented in a study of OX40 agonist ivuxolimab in advanced cancers. No patient had autoimmune disease or received systemic immunosuppression. Libraries were prepared by immunoSEQ multiplex PCR; TCRdb keeps only in-frame clonotypes and omits some of them. The sample has 65,000 to 95,000 clones; about 90% are singletons. The germline V and J ends were trimmed by 3 bases and 0 bases, with 12 bases remaining between them. There are 16 residues in the CDR3. Per germline, CDR1 SGHVS and CDR2 FQNEAQ. Sequences were derived from CD4+ or CD8+ T cells sorted from blood, sampled in a trial of the OX40 agonist ivuxolimab. This chain uses TRBV7-8 with TRBJ2-4, with a weak D call TRBD1 (7 bases). The TCR sequence derives from an adult with an advanced solid tumor such as melanoma, head and neck, liver or kidney cancer. CDR3 in DNA: TGTGCCAGCAGCTTTTCAGGGGGGCTAGCCAAAAACATTCAGTACTTC. Protein: CASSFSGGLAKNIQYF. Using reference TRBV7-8 and TRBJ2-4 for the parts outside the CDR3, the full variable domain is GAGVSQSPRYKVAKRGQDVALRCDPISGHVSLFWYQQALGQGPEFLTYFQNEAQLDKSGLPSDRFFAERPEGSVSTLKIQRTQQEDSAVYLCASSFSGGLAKNIQYFGAGTRLSVL.